These 11 T cell receptor beta chains share one sample of origin, sequenced in a study of Ad26.COV2.S vaccination and SARS-CoV-2 variants. Treatment described: around 19 received Ad26.COV2.S at low or high dose, single or two shots; about 5 received placebo; per-sample allocation not given. Collection of samples fell on day 63 after the first vaccine or placebo injection. Some clones are missing from TCRdb's copy, which holds only in-frame ones; the method was immunoSEQ multiplex PCR. The sample has some 400,000 clones, approximately 89% seen once. Here the sequenced sample was peripheral blood, taken in a trial of Ad26.COV2.S vaccine versus placebo. The receptors derive from a person between 18 and 59 years old who received the Ad26.COV2.S COVID-19 vaccine or a placebo.

The chain couples TRBV2 to TRBJ2-7; D remains ambiguous. Trimming cost V 3 bases and J 6 bases, with 3 bases left between them. This CDR3 spans 10 amino acids. Germline loops: CDR1 SNHLY, CDR2 FYNNEI. This chain's CDR3 is CASSEGEQYF. The CDR3 DNA reads as TGTGCCAGCAGTGAGGGCGAGCAGTACTTC.

This chain joins TRBV6-2 or TRBV6-3 and TRBJ2-6; 10 nucleotides align to TRBD2. Germline V gene data show CDR1 as MNHEY and CDR2 as SVGEGT. The CDR3 consists of 19 residues. Germline trimming cut 4 bases from V and 0 bases from J; bases unmatched to any gene: 9. CDR3: CASSSPALAGSSGANVLTF. The CDR3, as DNA: TGTGCCAGCAGTTCTCCGGCACTAGCGGGGAGCTCTGGGGCCAACGTCCTGACTTTC.

This rearrangement joins TRBV2 to TRBJ2-3; 8 nucleotides match TRBD1. CDR1 and CDR2 (germline): SNHLY, FYNNEI. This CDR3 region has 17 residues. V shed 2 bases, J shed 8 bases, and the junction held 15 bases outside the gene matches. CDR3 bases: TGTGCCAGCAGTGAAACACCGGACAGGGTACTCCCGTCTACGCAGTATTTT. Protein product: CASSETPDRVLPSTQYF.

The rearrangement links TRBV30 to TRBJ1-5; D call uncertain. The germline V gene encodes CDR1 GTSNPN and CDR2 SVGIG (reference sequence). The CDR3 is 13 residues long. V lost 0 bases and J 0 bases, leaving 3 bases between the germline ends. The CDR3 spells CAWSVYSNQPQHF. CDR3 bases: TGTGCCTGGAGTGTATATAGCAATCAGCCCCAGCATTTT.

This clone was detected only once. The genes are TRBV11-3 and TRBJ2-1, with TRBD1 identical over 7 bases. Trimming removed 5 bases from V and 4 bases from J; junction bases left unmatched: 5. The CDR3 totals 14 residues. Germline lookup yields CDR1 SGHNT and CDR2 YENEEA. CDR3 sequence (DNA): TGTGCCAGCAGCACCAGACAGGGTTACAATGAGCAGTTCTTC. Translated, it gives CASSTRQGYNEQFF.

The chain employs TRBV6-4 and TRBJ1-6; no reliable D call. This CDR3 spans 16 amino acids. The germline gives CDR1 MRHNA, CDR2 SNTAGT. V lost 0 bases and J lost 1, with 7 bases in between. The DNA for the CDR3 is TGTGCCAGCAGTGACTCCGGCAGGTCCTATAATTCACCCCTCCACTTT. Translating it yields CASSDSGRSYNSPLHF.

A word on this clone: This sample also contains other DNA sequences that code for the same CDR3. The chain is built from TRBV30 and TRBJ1-4; D is ambiguous. The germline CDR1 and CDR2 sequences are GTSNPN and SVGIG (reference sequence). The CDR3 is 12 residues long. Trimming pared 0 bases from V and 5 bases from J, leaving 4 bases between. The CDR3 protein is CAWSVGNEKLFF. The CDR3 nucleotides are TGTGCCTGGAGTGTAGGGAATGAAAAACTGTTTTTT. Full variable domain (outside the CDR3, taken from reference TRBV30 and TRBJ1-4): SQTIHQWPATLVQPVGSPLSLECTVEGTSNPNLYWYRQAAGRGLQLLFYSVGIGQISSEVPQNLSASRPQDRQFILSSKKLLLSDSGFYLCAWSVGNEKLFFGSGTQLSVL.

In DNA, the CDR3 is TGTGCCAGTAGACGTACAGGGGCTGAGAACACCGGGGAGCTGTTTTTT. This gives the protein CASRRTGAENTGELFF. The V gene is TRBV19, the J gene TRBJ2-2; TRBD1 matches at 7 bases. V shed 6 bases, J shed 1 base, and the junction held 8 bases outside the gene matches. The CDR3 is made up of 16 amino acids. The germline V gene encodes CDR1 LNHDA and CDR2 SQIVND (reference sequence).

This chain uses TRBV24-1 with TRBJ1-2; D not certain. The CDR3 covers 13 residues. Trimming took 5 bases from V and 2 from J, leaving 8 bases between them. The germline V gene encodes CDR1 KGHDR and CDR2 SFDVKD. The CDR3 spells CATSGPGNYGYTF. CDR3 DNA: TGTGCCACCAGTGGACCGGGGAACTATGGCTACACCTTC.

Points on this clone: A much larger clone differs by one base, so this may be a read error. This chain connects TRBV5-6 to TRBJ2-6; D uncertain. Between the trimmed V and J ends, which lost 0 bases and 0 bases, there was a span of 1 base. This CDR3 comprises 14 residues. Germline V lookup: CDR1 SGHDT, CDR2 YYEEEE. This CDR3 reads CASSLDSGANVLTF. The CDR3 DNA sequence: TGTGCCAGCAGCTTGGACTCTGGGGCCAACGTCCTGACTTTC.

This chain uses TRBV7-3 with TRBJ2-3; D gene ambiguous. V lost 5 bases and J lost 0, with 9 bases in between. The CDR3 has 14 amino acids. CDR1 and CDR2 from the germline V gene are SGHTA and FQGTGA. This chain's CDR3 is CASSLSRSTDTQYF. The CDR3 DNA is TGTGCCAGCAGCCTCTCGCGTAGCACAGATACGCAGTATTTT.